The 21 T cell receptor beta chains below were found in one sample sequenced in a study of cytomegalovirus exposure and HLA in healthy donors. PCR amplification relied on 60 Vbeta primers (plus 13 Jbeta primers). The data were produced by immunoSEQ multiplex PCR, yet TCRdb's version contains in-frame clones alone and is incomplete. The sample holds about 150,000 clones, approximately 62% seen once. The sequenced sample was PBMCs. The receptors originated from a human donor in good health.

The rearrangement uses TRBV7-8 and TRBJ2-2, with 10 bases aligning to TRBD2. This CDR3 region has 17 residues. Germline V gene sequence: CDR1 SGHVS, CDR2 FQNEAQ. V lost 1 base and J lost 1; bases outside the gene matches: 3. The CDR3 DNA reads as TGTGCCAGCAGCTTAGTGGTAGCGGGAGGGAACACCGGGGAGCTGTTTTTT. It specifies CASSLVVAGGNTGELFF.

This chain uses TRBV14 with TRBJ2-7, with D perhaps matching TRBD2 (5 bases). This CDR3 spans 15 amino acids. Deletions cut 3 bases from V and 0 bases from J, with 12 bases between. Germline V gene lookup returns CDR1 SGHDN and CDR2 FVKESK. The CDR3 bases are TGTGCCAGCAGCCATGATATAGCGAGCTCCTACGAGCAGTACTTC. Translation gives CASSHDIASSYEQYF.

The chain links TRBV11-1 to TRBJ2-2; D is possibly TRBD2 (6 bases). The CDR3 length is 17 residues. V dropped 0 bases and J dropped 1 base, with 12 bases sitting between them. In germline, CDR1 is SGHAT, CDR2 FQDESV (reference sequence). CDR3 region: CASSLAAGTWNTGELFF. Written as DNA, the CDR3 is TGTGCCAGCAGCTTAGCGGCCGGGACTTGGAACACCGGGGAGCTGTTTTTT.

The chain links TRBV25-1 to TRBJ2-7; 8 bases fit TRBD2. Per the germline V gene, CDR1 is MGHDK and CDR2 is SYGVNS. The CDR3 runs to 17 residues. Trimming cost V 9 bases and J 6 bases; bases outside gene matches: 22. The CDR3 here is CASLPVGRASLVGEQYF. The CDR3 DNA follows: TGTGCCAGTCTACCTGTCGGGAGGGCCTCTCTGGTCGGCGAGCAGTACTTC.

The chain couples TRBV27 to TRBJ1-5, with D possibly being TRBD1 (5 bases). Germline-derived CDR1 and CDR2 are MNHEY and SMNVEV (reference sequence). This CDR3 has 14 residues. V shed 2 bases and J shed 6 bases, with 11 bases lying between them. CDR3 sequence (DNA): TGTGCCAGCAGTTTAGCAGGGTGGCGTCAGCCCCAGCATTTT. Translating gives CASSLAGWRQPQHF.

This clone was picked up a small number of times. The CDR3 spells CASSLEGGGNSEQFF. In DNA form, the CDR3 reads TGTGCCAGCAGCTTAGAGGGAGGAGGGAACAGTGAGCAGTTCTTC. The chain joins TRBV11-3 to TRBJ2-1; weak D call: TRBD2 (6 bases). The germline gives CDR1 SGHNT, CDR2 YENEEA. The germline V and J ends were trimmed by 0 bases and 9 bases, with 15 bases remaining between them. The CDR3 has 15 residues.

This clone was recorded a few times. The chain's CDR3 is CASSPGQTYEQYF. In DNA, the CDR3 is TGCGCCAGCTCCCCGGGACAGACCTACGAGCAGTACTTC. This chain uses TRBV10-1 with TRBJ2-7, with TRBD1 matching over 7 bases. This CDR3 has 13 residues. The germline V gene has CDR1 WNHNN and CDR2 SYGVQD (reference sequence). The V and J ends lost 8 bases and 2 bases, in that order; junction bases with no gene match: 6.

This clone was seen a single time. The chain is built from TRBV28 and TRBJ2-7; perhaps TRBD1 as D (6 bases). V lost 6 bases to trimming and J lost 4 bases, with 22 bases between them. The germline V gene has CDR1 MDHEN and CDR2 SYDVKM. The CDR3 has 16 amino acids. DNA of the CDR3: TGTGCCAGCAGCACAATACAGGGACGGAATAGGTACGAGCAGTACTTC. Translated, it gives CASSTIQGRNRYEQYF.

The rearrangement uses TRBV6-5 and TRBJ1-2; possibly TRBD1 for D (5 bases). This CDR3 has 14 amino acids. CDR1 and CDR2 from the germline V gene are MNHEY and SVGAGI. V gave up 2 bases and J gave up 3 bases, with 10 bases separating them. The CDR3 DNA follows: TGTGCCAGCAGTTACGGAAGGGGTTACTATGGCTACACCTTC. It specifies CASSYGRGYYGYTF.

The V and J genes are TRBV11-2 and TRBJ1-4, with 10 bases lining up with TRBD1. CDR1 SGHAT and CDR2 FQNNGV come from the germline V gene. The CDR3 is 14 amino acids. V shed 5 bases, J shed 8 bases, and the junction held 5 bases outside the gene matches. CDR3 sequence (DNA): TGTGCCAGCAGCATGACAGGGGGCGGAGAAAAACTGTTTTTT. Its protein product is CASSMTGGGEKLFF.

The J gene is TRBJ2-7, the V gene TRBV5-4; 10 bases match TRBD2. J was trimmed by 5 bases and V by 6 bases; bases with no gene match: 11. The germline V gene has CDR1 SGHNT and CDR2 YYREEE (reference sequence). The length of the CDR3 is 15 residues. This chain's CDR3 is CASTRGSGRADEQYF. The CDR3 DNA follows: TGTGCCAGCACCCGTGGCAGCGGGAGGGCCGACGAGCAGTACTTC. Complete variable domain (other parts from reference TRBV5-4 and TRBJ2-7): ETGVTQSPTHLIKTRGQQVTLRCSSQSGHNTVSWYQQALGQGPQFIFQYYREEENGRGNFPPRFSGLQFPNYSSELNVNALELDDSALYLCASTRGSGRADEQYFGPGTRLTVT.

This chain links TRBV28 with TRBJ2-5; TRBD1 might be the D (6 bases). V lost 7 bases and J lost 2, with 14 bases in between. The CDR3 totals 14 residues. The germline V gene encodes CDR1 MDHEN and CDR2 SYDVKM. The DNA for the CDR3 is TGTGCCAGCACAACCACAGGGCGGCAAGAGACCCAGTACTTC. This translates into CASTTTGRQETQYF.

The chain couples TRBV5-4 to TRBJ2-7; TRBD2 might be the D (6 bases). Germline V CDR1 and CDR2: SGHNT, YYREEE (reference sequence). CDR3 size: 14 residues. V shed 2 bases and J shed 2 bases, with 11 bases lying between them. For the CDR3, the DNA is TGTGCCAGCAGCTTTTACGGGAGACCCTACGAGCAGTACTTC. It encodes CASSFYGRPYEQYF.

This clone was detected only once. J is TRBJ2-4 and V is TRBV28; D is perhaps TRBD1 (6 bases). The CDR3 is 14 amino acids. Germline CDR1 MDHEN, CDR2 SYDVKM. V shed 4 bases and J shed 8 bases, with 15 bases lying between them. CDR3 residues: CASSSPDRSDIQYF. The CDR3 DNA follows: TGTGCCAGCAGTTCCCCCGACAGGTCAGACATTCAGTACTTC.

The chain recombines TRBV28 with TRBJ1-5; D is unclear. The CDR3 loop spans 16 amino acids. V gave up 5 bases and J gave up 2 bases, with 16 bases separating them. Germline CDR1 reads MDHEN; CDR2 reads SYDVKM. The CDR3 region is CASSIVRRMGNQPQHF. CDR3 DNA sequence: TGTGCCAGCAGTATTGTCCGGAGAATGGGCAATCAGCCCCAGCATTTT.

The chain is built from TRBV19 and TRBJ1-1, with 7 bases aligning to TRBD1. This CDR3 contains 13 residues. Trimming removed 7 bases from V and 4 bases from J; junction bases left unmatched: 6. Germline CDR1 is LNHDA and CDR2 is SQIVND (reference sequence). CDR3 protein: CASTEGASTEAFF. In DNA form, the CDR3 reads TGTGCCAGTACTGAGGGGGCGAGCACTGAAGCTTTCTTT.

The gene calls are TRBV6-6 and TRBJ1-4; 10 nucleotides match TRBD1. V dropped 6 bases and J dropped 6; count of bases not matched to a gene: 4. The germline CDR1 and CDR2 sequences are MNHNY and SVGAGI (reference sequence). The CDR3 runs to 14 residues. CDR3 DNA sequence: TGTGCCAGCAGGCCCGGGACAGGGGATGAAAAACTGTTTTTT. It encodes CASRPGTGDEKLFF.

This chain uses TRBV28 with TRBJ2-2; 7 nucleotides match TRBD1. Losses at the gene ends were 4 bases for V and 7 bases for J; bases not matched to a gene: 15. Germline CDR1 and CDR2: MDHEN and SYDVKM. The CDR3 runs 17 residues. For the CDR3, the DNA is TGTGCCAGCAGTTGGGGTTGGCAGGGGCACAGGGGCGGGGAGCTGTTTTTT. Its translation is CASSWGWQGHRGGELFF.

This clone has a single count. The J gene is TRBJ2-1, the V gene TRBV28; 8 bases line up with TRBD2. Germline trimming cut 2 bases from V and 3 bases from J; bases unmatched to any gene: 3. Germline V CDR1 and CDR2: MDHEN, SYDVKM. The CDR3 is made up of 15 amino acids. CDR3 region: CASSLGLAGYNEQFF. CDR3 bases: TGTGCCAGCAGTTTAGGTCTAGCGGGCTACAATGAGCAGTTCTTC.

There are a few counts of this clone. This chain uses TRBV19 with TRBJ1-2, with D perhaps matching TRBD1 (5 bases). Per the germline V gene, CDR1 is LNHDA and CDR2 is SQIVND (reference sequence). The V gene lost 6 bases and the J gene lost 5 bases, with 13 bases spanning the gap. The CDR3 extends over 13 amino acids. CDR3 in DNA: TGTGCCAGTAGGCCCGACAGCCTTTATGGCTACACCTTC. Translated: CASRPDSLYGYTF.

The chain joins TRBV6-6 to TRBJ1-2; weak D call: TRBD1 (6 bases). The CDR3 loop spans 11 amino acids. Germline V gene sequence: CDR1 MNHNY, CDR2 SVGAGI (reference sequence). Deletions cut 8 bases from V and 3 bases from J, with 7 bases between. CDR3 residues: CASRQDYGYTF. The CDR3 DNA reads TGTGCCAGCCGACAGGACTATGGCTACACCTTC.